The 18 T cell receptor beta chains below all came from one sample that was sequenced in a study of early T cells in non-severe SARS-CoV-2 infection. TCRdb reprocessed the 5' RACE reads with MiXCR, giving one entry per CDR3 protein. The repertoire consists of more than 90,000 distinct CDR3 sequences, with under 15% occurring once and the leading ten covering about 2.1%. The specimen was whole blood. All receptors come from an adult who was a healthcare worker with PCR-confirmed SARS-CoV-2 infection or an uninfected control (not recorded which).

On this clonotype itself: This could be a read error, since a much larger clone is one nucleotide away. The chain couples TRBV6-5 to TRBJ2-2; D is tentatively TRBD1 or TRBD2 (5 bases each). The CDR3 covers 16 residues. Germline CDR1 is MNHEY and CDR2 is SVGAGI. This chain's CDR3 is CTSRPPPGTVTGELFF. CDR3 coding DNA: TGTACCAGCAGACCACCACCAGGGACGGTAACCGGGGAGCTGTTTTTT.

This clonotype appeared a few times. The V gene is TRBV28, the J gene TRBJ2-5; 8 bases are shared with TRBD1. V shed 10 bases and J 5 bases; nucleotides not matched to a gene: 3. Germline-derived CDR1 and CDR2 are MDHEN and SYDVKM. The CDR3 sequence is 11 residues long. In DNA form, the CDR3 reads TGTGCCACCCAGGGGGCCGAGACCCAGTACTTC. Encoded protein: CATQGAETQYF. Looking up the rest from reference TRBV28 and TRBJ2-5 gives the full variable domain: DVKVTQSSRYLVKRTGEKVFLECVQDMDHENMFWYRQDPGLGLRLIYFSYDVKMKEKGDIPEGYSVSREKKERFSLILESASTNQTSMYLCATQGAETQYFGPGTRLLVL.

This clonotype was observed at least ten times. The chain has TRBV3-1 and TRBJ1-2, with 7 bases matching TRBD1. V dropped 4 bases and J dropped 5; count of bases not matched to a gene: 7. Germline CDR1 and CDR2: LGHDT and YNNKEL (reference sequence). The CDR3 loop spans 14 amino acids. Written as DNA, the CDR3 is TGTGCCAGCAGCCCTAGGACAGGCCCGTATGGCTACACCTTC. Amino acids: CASSPRTGPYGYTF.

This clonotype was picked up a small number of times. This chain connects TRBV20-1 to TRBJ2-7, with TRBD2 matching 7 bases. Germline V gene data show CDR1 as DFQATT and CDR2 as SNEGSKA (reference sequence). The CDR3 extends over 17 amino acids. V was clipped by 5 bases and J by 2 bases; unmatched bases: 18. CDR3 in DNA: TGCAGTGCTGGCGGCACCCCTGGGAGGGTACGACCCTACGAGCAGTACTTC. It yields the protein CSAGGTPGRVRPYEQYF.

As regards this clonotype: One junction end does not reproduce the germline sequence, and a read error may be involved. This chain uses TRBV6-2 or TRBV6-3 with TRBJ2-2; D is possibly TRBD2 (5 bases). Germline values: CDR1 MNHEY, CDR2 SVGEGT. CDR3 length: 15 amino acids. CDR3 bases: TGTGCCAGCAGTTACGCACCGGATTCTACCGGGGAGCTGTCTTTT. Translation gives CASSYAPDSTGELSF.

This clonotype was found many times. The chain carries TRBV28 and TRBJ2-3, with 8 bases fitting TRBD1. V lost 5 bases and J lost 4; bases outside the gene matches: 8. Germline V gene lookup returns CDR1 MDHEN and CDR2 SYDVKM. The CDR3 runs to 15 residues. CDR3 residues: CASSRPDRGADTQYF. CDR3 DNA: TGTGCCAGCAGTCGGCCCGACAGGGGAGCAGATACGCAGTATTTT.

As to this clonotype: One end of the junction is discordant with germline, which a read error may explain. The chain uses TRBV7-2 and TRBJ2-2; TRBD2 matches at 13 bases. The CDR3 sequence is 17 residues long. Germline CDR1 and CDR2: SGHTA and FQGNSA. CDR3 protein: CASSRLAGGLNTGELFF. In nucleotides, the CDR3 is TGTGCCAGCAGCCGACTAGCGGGGGGTTTGAACACCGGGGAGCTATTTTTT. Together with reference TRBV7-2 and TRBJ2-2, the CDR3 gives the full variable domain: GAGVSQSPSNKVTEKGKDVELRCDPISGHTALYWYRQSLGQGLEFLIYFQGNSAPDKSGLPSDRFSAERTGGSVSTLTIQRTQQEDSAVYLCASSRLAGGLNTGELFFGEGSRLTVL.

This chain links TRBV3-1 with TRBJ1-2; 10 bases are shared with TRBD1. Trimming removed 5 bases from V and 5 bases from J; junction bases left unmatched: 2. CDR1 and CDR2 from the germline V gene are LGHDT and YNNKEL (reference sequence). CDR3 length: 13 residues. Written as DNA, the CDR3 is TGTGCCAGCAGCAAGGGACAGGGGTATGGCTACACCTTC. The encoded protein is CASSKGQGYGYTF.

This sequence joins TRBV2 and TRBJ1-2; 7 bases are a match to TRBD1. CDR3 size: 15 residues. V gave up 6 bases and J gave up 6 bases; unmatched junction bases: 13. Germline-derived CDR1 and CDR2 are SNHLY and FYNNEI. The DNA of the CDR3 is TGTGCCAGCAGAATCGCCGGGACAGATAAACATGGCTACACCTTC. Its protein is CASRIAGTDKHGYTF.

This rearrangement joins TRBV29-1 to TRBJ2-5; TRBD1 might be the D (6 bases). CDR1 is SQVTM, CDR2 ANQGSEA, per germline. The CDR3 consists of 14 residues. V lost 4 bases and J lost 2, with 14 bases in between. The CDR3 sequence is CSVGLTGSQETQYF. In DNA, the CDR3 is TGCAGCGTTGGCCTTACAGGGTCGCAAGAGACCCAGTACTTC.

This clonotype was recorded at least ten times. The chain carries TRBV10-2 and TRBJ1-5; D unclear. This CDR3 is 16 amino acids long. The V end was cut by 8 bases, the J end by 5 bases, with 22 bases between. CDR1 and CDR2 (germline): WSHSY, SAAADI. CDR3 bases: TGCGCCAGCGGGGAGGACGGCACCACATTATATCAGCCCCAGCATTTT. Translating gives CASGEDGTTLYQPQHF.

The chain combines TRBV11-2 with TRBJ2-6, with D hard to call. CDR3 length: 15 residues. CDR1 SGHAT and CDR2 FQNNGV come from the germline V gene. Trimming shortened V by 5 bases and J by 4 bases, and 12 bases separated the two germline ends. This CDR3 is CASSLTTTGANVLTF. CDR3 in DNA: TGTGCCAGCAGCCTTACTACGACGGGGGCCAACGTCCTGACTTTC.

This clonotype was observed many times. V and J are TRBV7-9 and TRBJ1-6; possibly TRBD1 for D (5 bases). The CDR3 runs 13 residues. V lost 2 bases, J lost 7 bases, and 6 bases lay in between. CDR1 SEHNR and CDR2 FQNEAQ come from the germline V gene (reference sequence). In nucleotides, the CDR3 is TGTGCCAGCAGCTTAAGGGGAAATTCACCCCTCCACTTT. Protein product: CASSLRGNSPLHF.

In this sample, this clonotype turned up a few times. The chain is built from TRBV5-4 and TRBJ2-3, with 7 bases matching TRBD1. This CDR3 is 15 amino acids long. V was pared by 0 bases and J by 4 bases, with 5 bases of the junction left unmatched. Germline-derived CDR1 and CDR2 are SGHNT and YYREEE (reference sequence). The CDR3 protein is CASSLGQGRADTQYF. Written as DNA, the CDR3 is TGTGCCAGCAGCTTGGGACAGGGCCGGGCAGATACGCAGTATTTT.

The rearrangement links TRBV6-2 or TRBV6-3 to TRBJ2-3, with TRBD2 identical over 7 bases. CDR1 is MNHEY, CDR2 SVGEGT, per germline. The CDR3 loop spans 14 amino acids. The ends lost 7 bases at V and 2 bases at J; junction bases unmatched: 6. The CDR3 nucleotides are TGTGCCAGCACCGAGCGGGGTTACACAGATACGCAGTATTTT. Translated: CASTERGYTDTQYF.

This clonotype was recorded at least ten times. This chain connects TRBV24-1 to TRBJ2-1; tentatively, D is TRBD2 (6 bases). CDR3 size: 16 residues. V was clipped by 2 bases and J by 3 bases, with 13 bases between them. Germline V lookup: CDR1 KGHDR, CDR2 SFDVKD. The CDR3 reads CATSDSLALHYNEQFF. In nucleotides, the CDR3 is TGTGCCACCAGTGATTCCCTAGCGCTTCACTACAATGAGCAGTTCTTC.

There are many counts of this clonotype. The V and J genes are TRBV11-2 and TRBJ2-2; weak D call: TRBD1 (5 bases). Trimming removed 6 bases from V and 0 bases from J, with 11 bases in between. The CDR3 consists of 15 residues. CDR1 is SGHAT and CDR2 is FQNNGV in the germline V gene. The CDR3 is CASRVQGPNTGELFF. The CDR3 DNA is TGTGCCAGCAGAGTCCAGGGTCCGAACACCGGGGAGCTGTTTTTT.

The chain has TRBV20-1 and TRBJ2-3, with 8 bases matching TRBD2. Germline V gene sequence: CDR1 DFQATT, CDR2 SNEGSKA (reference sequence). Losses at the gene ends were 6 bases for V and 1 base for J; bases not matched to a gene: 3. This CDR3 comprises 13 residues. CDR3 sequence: CSANSGGTDTQYF. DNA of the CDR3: TGCAGTGCGAATAGCGGGGGCACAGATACGCAGTATTTT.